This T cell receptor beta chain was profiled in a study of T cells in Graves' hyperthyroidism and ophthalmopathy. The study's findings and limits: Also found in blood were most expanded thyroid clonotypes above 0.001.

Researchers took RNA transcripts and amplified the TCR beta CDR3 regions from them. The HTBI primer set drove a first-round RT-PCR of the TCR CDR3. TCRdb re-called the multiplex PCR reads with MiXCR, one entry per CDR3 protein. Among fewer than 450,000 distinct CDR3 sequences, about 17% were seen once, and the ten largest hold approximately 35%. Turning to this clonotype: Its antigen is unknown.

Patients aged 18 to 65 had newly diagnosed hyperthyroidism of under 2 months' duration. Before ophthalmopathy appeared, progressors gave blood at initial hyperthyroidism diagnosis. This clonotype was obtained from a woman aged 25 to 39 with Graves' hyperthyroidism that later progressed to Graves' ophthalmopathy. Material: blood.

CDR3 amino acids: CASSLKGTGQGLNTEAFF. DNA for the CDR3: TGTGCCAGCAGTCTAAAAGGTACGGGACAGGGCTTGAACACTGAAGCTTTCTTT. The chain couples TRBV27 to TRBJ1-1; 9 bases fit TRBD1. Germline trimming cut 5 bases from V and 0 bases from J; bases unmatched to any gene: 13. The CDR3 has 18 amino acids. Germline V CDR1 and CDR2: MNHEY, SMNVEV (reference sequence).